The clone carrying this TCR beta chain came up once. What it recognizes is unknown. One end of the junction is discordant with germline, which a read error may explain. Study-level results: Tumor-infiltrating Treg TCR alpha and beta sequences overlapped most with tumor naive CD4+ T cells, then blood naive. In terms of TCR gene usage, tumor memory CD4+ T cells clustered together with blood and lymph node memory CD4+ cells, as well as with lymph node naive CD4+ cells.

The sorted Tregs were CD4+CD25+CD127-/low cells. CDR1 and CDR2 (germline): GTSNPN, SVGIG (reference sequence). The CDR3 consists of 17 residues. Constant-region reverse primers amplified full-length variable regions, followed by semi-nested Nested Universal Primer A PCR. TCRdb passed the 5' RACE reads through MiXCR, listing each CDR3 protein once. The profile shows under 45,000 distinct CDR3 sequences, 20% to 25% of them singletons. The TCR was taken from a female donor with breast cancer. The chain has TRBV30 and TRBJ2-7; D might be TRBD2 (6 bases). The sequencing sample was made of Tregs sorted from blood. CDR3 nucleotide sequence: TGTGCCCGGAGTGTACCTCGGACCCCGGGACTGAGCTACGAGCAGTACTTC. It specifies CARSVPRTPGLSYEQYF.